The 3 T cell receptor beta chains in this list originate from one sample, sequenced in a study of T-cell memory formation after mild COVID-19. TCRdb re-derived calls from the 5' RACE reads in MiXCR, one entry per CDR3 protein. The sample holds about 290,000 distinct CDR3 sequences, 15% to 20% seen once. Sequenced sample: PBMCs or a T cell subset sorted from them (not recorded which). These receptors originate from a man aged 18 to 30 who had mild COVID-19 (a few samples of this study predate the infection). Cell type and time point are not known.

Only a few counts were recorded for this clonotype. V and J are TRBV6-2 or TRBV6-3 and TRBJ2-5; D is possibly TRBD1 (5 bases). This CDR3 is built from 16 residues. V lost 5 bases and J lost 2, with 18 bases in between. CDR1 and CDR2 (germline): MNHEY, SVGEGT. The CDR3 spells CASSRDSLGPQETQYF. CDR3 coding DNA: TGTGCCAGCAGTCGTGACAGCTTGGGTCCTCAAGAGACCCAGTACTTC.

The chain recombines TRBV28 with TRBJ2-1, with D unclear. CDR1 MDHEN and CDR2 SYDVKM come from the germline V gene. V shed 4 bases and J shed 8 bases, with 6 bases lying between them. CDR3 length: 11 residues. The CDR3: CASSSPYEQFF. CDR3 in DNA: TGTGCCAGCAGTTCCCCCTATGAGCAGTTCTTC.

The gene calls are TRBV7-2 and TRBJ1-2, with D perhaps TRBD1 (6 bases). Germline V gene sequence: CDR1 SGHTA, CDR2 FQGNSA. V lost 0 bases and J lost 9, with 17 bases in between. The CDR3 spans 15 residues. The CDR3 is CASSLASSRGGSYTF. CDR3 DNA: TGTGCCAGCAGCTTAGCTAGCTCCCGAGGGGGAAGCTACACCTTC.